Each of the 21 T cell receptor beta chains below was sequenced from the same sample in a study of technical replicates of blood from a few donors. The method was immunoSEQ multiplex PCR; TCRdb's version includes in-frame clones alone and lacks a portion of them. The profile shows roughly 70,000 clones, just under 95% of them singletons. Input material: T cells isolated from PBMCs. The origin of the receptors is a human donor in good health.

The chain employs TRBV2 and TRBJ2-5; possible D gene TRBD1, 5 bases. The CDR3 runs 12 residues. V was shortened by 5 bases and J by 5 bases, with 9 bases between the two germline ends. Germline V lookup: CDR1 SNHLY, CDR2 FYNNEI. The CDR3 region is CASSSRDETQYF. DNA of the CDR3: TGTGCCAGCAGTTCCAGGGATGAGACCCAGTACTTC. The complete variable domain, with remaining parts taken from reference TRBV2 and TRBJ2-5, reads EPEVTQTPSHQVTQMGQEVILRCVPISNHLYFYWYRQILGQKVEFLVSFYNNEISEKSEIFDDQFSVERPDGSNFTLKIRSTKLEDSAMYFCASSSRDETQYFGPGTRLLVL.

CDR3 bases: TGTGCCAGCAGCTTAGTAGGACTAGCGGGAGCCAATGAGCAGTTCTTC. It codes for CASSLVGLAGANEQFF. The J gene is TRBJ2-1, the V gene TRBV7-2; the match to TRBD2 covers 13 bases. The CDR3 runs to 16 residues. From germline, CDR1 is SGHTA and CDR2 FQGNSA. The junction had 3 bases not matched to a gene; V was cut back by 1 base and J by 6 bases.

The rearrangement joins TRBV7-2 to TRBJ2-5, with a possible D match to TRBD2 (5 bases). CDR1 is SGHTA and CDR2 is FQGNSA in the germline V gene. This CDR3 is built from 16 residues. The V end was cut by 3 bases, the J end by 4 bases, with 18 bases between. The CDR3 DNA sequence: TGTGCCAGCAGCTTTCAACCCTCCAGCGGCTTAGAGACCCAGTACTTC. It yields the protein CASSFQPSSGLETQYF.

The gene calls are TRBV7-9 and TRBJ1-4, with D unresolved. Deletions cut 8 bases from V and 15 bases from J, with 28 bases between. The germline V gene encodes CDR1 SEHNR and CDR2 FQNEAQ (reference sequence). The CDR3 totals 15 residues. CDR3 region: CASEHALGSQNKVFF. DNA for the CDR3: TGTGCCAGCGAACACGCCCTAGGCAGTCAGAACAAGGTGTTTTTT.

The chain combines TRBV6-5 with TRBJ1-5, with 8 positions matching TRBD1. This CDR3 is built from 14 residues. V lost 8 bases and J lost 2; bases outside the gene matches: 5. Germline V gene sequence: CDR1 MNHEY, CDR2 SVGAGI. This CDR3 reads CASGNRGGNQPQHF. CDR3 sequence (DNA): TGTGCCAGCGGAAACAGGGGGGGCAATCAGCCCCAGCATTTT.

The rearrangement uses TRBV5-6 and TRBJ2-2; D gene uncertain. V shed 1 base and J shed 6 bases, with 13 bases lying between them. Looked up from germline, CDR1 is SGHDT and CDR2 is YYEEEE. CDR3 length: 15 amino acids. The CDR3 reads CASSLFHPGSGELFF. The CDR3 DNA is TGTGCCAGCAGCTTGTTTCACCCAGGCTCCGGGGAGCTGTTTTTT.

The rearrangement uses TRBV9 and TRBJ1-4; D perhaps matches TRBD1 (6 bases). Germline CDR1 and CDR2: SGDLS and YYNGEE. The V gene lost 0 bases and the J gene lost 8 bases, with 8 bases spanning the gap. This CDR3 spans 13 amino acids. In DNA, the CDR3 is TGTGCCAGCAGCGTAGAGAGGGGGGAAAAACTGTTTTTT. It codes for CASSVERGEKLFF.

This chain connects TRBV5-6 to TRBJ1-5; a weak D match, TRBD1 (5 bases). Germline assignment: CDR1 SGHDT and CDR2 YYEEEE. CDR3 length: 14 residues. Between the trimmed V and J ends, which lost 2 bases and 5 bases, there was a span of 11 bases. The CDR3, as DNA: TGTGCCAGCAGCTTTCTAGGGGTCGATCAGCCCCAGCATTTT. Protein sequence: CASSFLGVDQPQHF.

The sample holds one count of this clone. The chain joins TRBV7-8 to TRBJ2-6; possible D gene TRBD1, 6 bases. In germline, CDR1 is SGHVS, CDR2 FQNEAQ. V lost 5 bases to trimming and J lost 4 bases, with 18 bases between them. The CDR3 has 17 residues. CDR3 coding DNA: TGTGCCAGCAGCCCCCACAGGGTCCTGGGGGGGGCCAACGTCCTGACTTTC. Protein: CASSPHRVLGGANVLTF.

J is TRBJ1-1 and V is TRBV5-1; possibly TRBD1 for D (5 bases). Germline loops: CDR1 SGHRS, CDR2 YFSETQ. V gave up 5 bases and J gave up 0 bases, with 11 bases separating them. The CDR3 spans 14 residues. The CDR3 nucleotides are TGCGCCAGCAGGTCGGGACTGATGAACACTGAAGCTTTCTTT. Its translation: CASRSGLMNTEAFF.

The V and J genes are TRBV18 and TRBJ1-5, with D unclear. The ends were cut back, 1 base at V and 1 base at J, with 11 bases in the middle. The CDR3 is made up of 16 amino acids. CDR1 and CDR2 from the germline V gene are KGHSH and LQKENI. CDR3 in amino acids: CASSPQSGISNQPQHF. The DNA of the CDR3 is TGTGCCAGCTCACCACAATCGGGTATCAGCAATCAGCCCCAGCATTTT.

The V call is TRBV5-4, the J call TRBJ2-5; 8 positions agree with TRBD1. J gave up 5 bases and V 5 bases, and 8 bases lay outside the gene matches. The CDR3 runs 14 residues. The germline V gene has CDR1 SGHNT and CDR2 YYREEE (reference sequence). Here the CDR3 reads CASRDRGLGETQYF. CDR3 nucleotide sequence: TGTGCCAGCAGAGACAGGGGCTTAGGGGAGACCCAGTACTTC.

This clone was seen just once. This chain joins TRBV6-5 and TRBJ2-1; D is unresolved. This CDR3 comprises 13 residues. Looked up from germline, CDR1 is MNHEY and CDR2 is SVGAGI. Trimming cost V 8 bases and J 0 bases, with 8 bases left between them. The CDR3 nucleotides are TGTGCCAGCGCCCGGAGCTCCTACAATGAGCAGTTCTTC. Residues: CASARSSYNEQFF.

The chain uses TRBV27 and TRBJ2-7; D may be TRBD1 (6 bases). Looked up from germline, CDR1 is MNHEY and CDR2 is SMNVEV (reference sequence). The CDR3 spans 15 residues. V shed 0 bases and J shed 2 bases, with 11 bases lying between them. The CDR3 region is CASSLSGTLTYEQYF. CDR3 sequence (DNA): TGTGCCAGCAGTTTATCCGGGACACTAACCTACGAGCAGTACTTC.

V is TRBV14 and J is TRBJ2-3; D unclear. CDR1 and CDR2 (germline): SGHDN, FVKESK. This CDR3 is built from 17 residues. V shed 1 base and J shed 2 bases, with 16 bases lying between them. Here the CDR3 reads CASSQVFSYRATDTQYF. CDR3 DNA sequence: TGTGCCAGCAGCCAAGTATTCTCGTACAGAGCCACAGATACGCAGTATTTT.

The chain is built from TRBV5-1 and TRBJ2-3; the D gene is possibly TRBD2 (5 bases). The CDR3 is made up of 14 amino acids. Germline V lookup: CDR1 SGHRS, CDR2 YFSETQ. The ends were cut back, 8 bases at V and 4 bases at J, with 17 bases in the middle. Written as DNA, the CDR3 is TGCGCCAGTGGGATAGAGGGAGCCCCAGATACGCAGTATTTT. Its translation is CASGIEGAPDTQYF.

This chain links TRBV14 with TRBJ1-4; D may be TRBD1 (5 bases). Trimming pared 3 bases from V and 8 bases from J, leaving 7 bases between. CDR1 is SGHDN, CDR2 FVKESK, per germline. The CDR3 sequence is 12 residues long. CDR3 sequence (DNA): TGTGCCAGCAGCCACCGGGGGGAAAAACTGTTTTTT. Translation gives CASSHRGEKLFF. Full variable domain (rest looked up from reference TRBV14 and TRBJ1-4): EAGVTQFPSHSVIEKGQTVTLRCDPISGHDNLYWYRRVMGKEIKFLLHFVKESKQDESGMPNNRFLAERTGGTYSTLKVQPAELEDSGVYFCASSHRGEKLFFGSGTQLSVL.

This chain uses TRBV29-1 with TRBJ1-1, with TRBD1 as a possible D gene (5 bases). Trimming cost V 7 bases and J 4 bases, with 19 bases left between them. CDR3 length: 14 residues. Germline V CDR1 and CDR2: SQVTM, ANQGSEA. CDR3 sequence: CSATLGALGTEAFF. DNA for the CDR3: TGCAGCGCGACGCTAGGGGCTTTAGGCACTGAAGCTTTCTTT.

V is TRBV28 and J is TRBJ2-2; perhaps TRBD1 as D (5 bases). V was trimmed by 2 bases and J by 6 bases, leaving 19 bases between them. The CDR3 covers 17 residues. CDR1 and CDR2 from the germline V gene are MDHEN and SYDVKM. CDR3 protein: CASSLRGTGSWAGELFF. CDR3 DNA: TGTGCCAGCAGTTTAAGGGGAACAGGAAGTTGGGCCGGGGAGCTGTTTTTT.

The V call is TRBV27, the J call TRBJ2-3; TRBD2 agrees at 12 bases. The J segment lost 7 bases and the V segment lost 5 bases, leaving 10 bases of the junction unmatched. Germline assignment: CDR1 MNHEY and CDR2 SMNVEV (reference sequence). The CDR3 length is 16 residues. The DNA for the CDR3 is TGTGCCAGCAGTCCCCAGACTAGCGGGAGTTTAAATACGCAGTATTTT. It codes for CASSPQTSGSLNTQYF.

V gene TRBV6-5 combines with J gene TRBJ2-1; the D gene is possibly TRBD2 (6 bases). V gave up 3 bases and J gave up 6 bases, with 18 bases separating them. CDR1 and CDR2 (germline): MNHEY, SVGAGI. The CDR3 is 16 amino acids. CDR3 coding DNA: TGTGCCAGCAGTTATAGTTATGGAGGGGTTGCCAATGAGCAGTTCTTC. Its translation: CASSYSYGGVANEQFF.